The T cell receptor (beta chain) under discussion was sequenced for a study of blood T cell repertoires in COVID-19. Across the whole study: Material from acute and convalescent COVID-19 was sourced from the United States, Italy and Spain.

Assay: immunoSEQ multiplex PCR; the TCRdb copy retains only in-frame clones and omits some. Of 140,000 or so clones listed, 84% are singletons. This CDR3 region has 15 residues. Germline V CDR1 and CDR2: GTSNPN, SVGIG (reference sequence). V gave up 5 bases and J gave up 0 bases; unmatched junction bases: 5. This receptor was identified in a man aged 30-40 years with COVID-19, enrolled during active disease. Sequencing was performed on peripheral blood. The chain uses TRBV30 and TRBJ1-3, with 9 bases aligning to TRBD1. The CDR3 nucleotides are TGTGCCTGGTCCCGGGACAGGGCCTCTGGAAACACCATATATTTT. Its translation is CAWSRDRASGNTIYF.